These T cell receptor beta chains were read from a single sample in a study of blood T cells in healthy people across ages. TCRdb analysed the 5' RACE reads with MiXCR anew, one entry per CDR3 protein. The repertoire consists of hundreds of thousands of distinct CDR3 sequences, with about 25% occurring once and the leading ten covering approximately 28%. The specimen was blood. All receptors come from a woman between 70 and 85 years old in good health. CDR3s include the opening cysteine and the closing phenylalanine or tryptophan.

CDR3: CSAQRGSTEAFF; V: TRBV20-1; J: TRBJ1-1
CDR3: CASGPQGGNEQFF; V: TRBV12-5; J: NA
CDR3: CSVDRGNEKLFF; V: TRBV29-1; J: TRBJ1-4
CDR3: CASSIGLAGSYEQYF; V: TRBV7-2; J: TRBJ2-7
CDR3: CSATDRPSTDTQYF; V: TRBV20-1; J: TRBJ2-3
CDR3: CATSELATNANEQFF; V: TRBV24-1; J: TRBJ2-1
CDR3: CSATGTSGSKETQYF; V: TRBV20-1; J: TRBJ2-5
CDR3: CASSPYIQRGLQETQYF; V: TRBV5-1; J: TRBJ2-5
CDR3: CSARSGTGEKLFF; V: TRBV20-1; J: TRBJ1-4
CDR3: CASSLRSGVTTGELFF; V: TRBV7-9; J: TRBJ2-2
CDR3: CSVVLAGGNTGELFF; V: TRBV29-1; J: TRBJ2-2
CDR3: CASSKSLGETQYF; V: TRBV7-3; J: TRBJ2-5
CDR3: CASSLGGPQHF; V: TRBV28; J: TRBJ1-5
CDR3: CASSQDPRRLSYEQYF; V: TRBV3-1; J: TRBJ2-7
CDR3: CASSVSAGAYEQYF; V: TRBV9; J: TRBJ2-7
CDR3: CASSEAGVTEAFF; V: TRBV18; J: TRBJ1-1
CDR3: CASSSLEAGETQYF; V: TRBV7-9; J: TRBJ2-5
CDR3: CASSLSSPKGNYGYTF; V: TRBV7-9; J: TRBJ1-2
CDR3: CASSPRGSGNTIYF; V: TRBV7-9; J: TRBJ1-3
CDR3: CASTLMGTGRIEKLFF; V: TRBV12-3/TRBV12-4; J: TRBJ1-4
CDR3: CASSQLAVKETQYF; V: TRBV27; J: TRBJ2-5
CDR3: CASSLGGTGYNEQFF; V: TRBV7-9; J: TRBJ2-1
CDR3: CASSFEETGDGQETQYF; V: TRBV12-3/TRBV12-4; J: TRBJ2-5
CDR3: CASSSRPQETQYF; V: TRBV28; J: TRBJ2-5
CDR3: CASTEDRVGNEQFF; V: TRBV28; J: NA
CDR3: CSGKREGDTQYF; V: TRBV20-1; J: TRBJ2-3
CDR3: CSALDRIDEKLFF; V: TRBV20-1; J: TRBJ1-4
CDR3: CASSLWTVLSLKETQYF; V: TRBV7-2; J: TRBJ2-5
CDR3: CATKSTGNHNEQFF; V: TRBV15; J: TRBJ2-1
CDR3: CSGEGRKNEQFF; V: TRBV20-1; J: TRBJ2-1
CDR3: CASSFLPWGPNTEAFF; V: TRBV7-2; J: TRBJ1-1
CDR3: CSARSSGHNEQFF; V: TRBV20-1; J: NA
CDR3: CASSVGAGRNTGELFF; V: TRBV9; J: TRBJ2-2
CDR3: CSAPGGDTQYF; V: TRBV29-1; J: TRBJ2-3
CDR3: CASSQAAGATSNEQFF; V: TRBV4-3; J: TRBJ2-1
CDR3: CASSPRGSVGSPLHF; V: TRBV3-1; J: TRBJ1-6
CDR3: CSVPVGGLRETQYF; V: TRBV29-1; J: TRBJ2-5
CDR3: CASSSPGGYTF; V: TRBV28; J: TRBJ1-2
CDR3: CSVGLPGGQETQYF; V: TRBV29-1; J: TRBJ2-5
CDR3: CASSRDRGYEQYF; V: TRBV7-2; J: TRBJ2-7
CDR3: CSVARVTGELFF; V: TRBV29-1; J: TRBJ2-2
CDR3: CASGTHGYTF; V: TRBV28; J: TRBJ1-2
CDR3: CASNQAGPRWEFF; V: TRBV2; J: TRBJ2-1
CDR3: CSVEGGGYPTYEQYF; V: TRBV29-1; J: TRBJ2-7
CDR3: CASSTGIQETQYF; V: TRBV19; J: TRBJ2-5
CDR3: CASSQGTGNNEQFF; V: TRBV4-3; J: NA
CDR3: CASSRWGGEVSQPQHF; V: TRBV6-1; J: TRBJ1-5
CDR3: CASIPRGTGNTGELFF; V: TRBV19; J: TRBJ2-2
CDR3: CASSQAGGAQPQHF; V: TRBV3-1; J: TRBJ1-5
CDR3: CASSLSGTVPLVQFF; V: TRBV7-3; J: TRBJ2-1
CDR3: CASRDGGEAQYF; V: TRBV2; J: TRBJ2-5
CDR3: CASSPAGANTEAFF; V: TRBV18; J: TRBJ1-1
CDR3: CASSQVRGRSYEQYF; V: TRBV14; J: TRBJ2-7
CDR3: CASSPGRRGNTEAFF; V: TRBV27; J: TRBJ1-1
CDR3: CSVRGLAGSSYEQYF; V: TRBV29-1; J: NA
CDR3: CASARILNTEAFF; V: TRBV28; J: TRBJ1-1
CDR3: CSASRGSYGYTF; V: TRBV20-1; J: TRBJ1-2
CDR3: CASSLGSGRRYNEQFF; V: TRBV7-9; J: NA
CDR3: CANSLTRRTGTQTEAFF; V: TRBV7-9; J: TRBJ1-1
CDR3: CASSRIAGETQYF; V: TRBV7-7; J: TRBJ2-5